Shown below are 10 T cell receptor beta chains from a single sample sequenced in a study of spatial heterogeneity in lung cancer. MiXCR was run by TCRdb on the 5' RACE reads, yielding one entry per CDR3 protein. The sample lists some 17,000 distinct CDR3 sequences, 20% to 25% seen once, with around a fifth in the top ten. The time point: sample taken at primary tumor resection. Unsorted whole RNA from tumor, nontumor lung or frozen PBMC underwent sequencing. Here the sequenced sample was PBMCs, taken at surgery. Receptors originate from a female donor with early-stage non-small cell lung cancer.

This clonotype rates as medium-sized (0.01 to 0.1%). The chain uses TRBV20-1 and TRBJ1-1; D possibly corresponds to TRBD1 (6 bases). The CDR3 runs 12 residues. The V end was cut by 6 bases, the J end by 3 bases, with 11 bases between. Germline V CDR1 and CDR2: DFQATT, SNEGSKA (reference sequence). This chain's CDR3 is CSADNRDTEAFF. In DNA, the CDR3 is TGCAGTGCCGATAACAGGGACACTGAAGCTTTCTTT.

In this sample, this clonotype is medium-sized. V gene TRBV14 combines with J gene TRBJ1-1, with D possibly being TRBD1 (5 bases). CDR1 is SGHDN, CDR2 FVKESK, per germline. The length of the CDR3 is 12 residues. Trimming shortened V by 8 bases and J by 4 bases, and 11 bases separated the two germline ends. The CDR3 nucleotides are TGTGCCAGCCGGGGGTTGGTCACTGAAGCTTTCTTT. Protein sequence: CASRGLVTEAFF. The entire variable domain, with the rest obtained from reference TRBV14 and TRBJ1-1, is as follows: EAGVTQFPSHSVIEKGQTVTLRCDPISGHDNLYWYRRVMGKEIKFLLHFVKESKQDESGMPNNRFLAERTGGTYSTLKVQPAELEDSGVYFCASRGLVTEAFFGQGTRLTVV.

By its share, this clonotype is medium-sized. V is TRBV3-1 and J is TRBJ2-7; TRBD2 matches at 9 bases. Germline CDR1 LGHDT, CDR2 YNNKEL (reference sequence). This CDR3 is 16 amino acids long. V shed 4 bases, J shed 5 bases, and the junction held 12 bases outside the gene matches. The CDR3 region has the DNA TGTGCCAGCAGCCGCCGACCATTAGCGGGAGACCACGAGCAGTACTTC. As protein: CASSRRPLAGDHEQYF.

This clonotype was seen repeatedly, ten times or more. The chain carries TRBV12-2 and TRBJ2-1; the table gives TRBD2 as D, unverified against the DNA. TRBV12-2 is flagged as a pseudogene. This CDR3 is 14 amino acids long. The CDR3 nucleotides are TGTGCAAGTCGGGGGGACTTCCCTTACAATGAGCAGTTCTTC. Translation: CASRGDFPYNEQFF.

As to this clonotype: This could be a read error, since a much larger clone is one nucleotide away. The rearrangement links TRBV28 to TRBJ2-7; maybe TRBD1 (6 bases). The CDR3 runs to 14 residues. The germline gives CDR1 MDHEN, CDR2 SYDVKM. CDR3 protein: CTSSRGHLTYEQYF. The CDR3 DNA reads TGTACCAGCAGCCGGGGACATCTCACCTACGAGCAGTACTTC.

This clonotype was found many times. The V call is TRBV6-5, the J call TRBJ1-1; 7 bases line up with TRBD1. The germline CDR1 and CDR2 sequences are MNHEY and SVGAGI. V was clipped by 5 bases and J by 4 bases; unmatched bases: 13. This CDR3 contains 16 residues. CDR3 nucleotides: TGTGCCAGCAGTCCCCGCCCCAAGGGGGCCTTCACTGAAGCTTTCTTT. It encodes CASSPRPKGAFTEAFF.

At least ten counts were recorded for this clonotype. The chain carries TRBV28 and TRBJ2-3, with D perhaps given as TRBD1 or TRBD2 (5 bases each). The germline V gene has CDR1 MDHEN and CDR2 SYDVKM. V was pared by 3 bases and J by 0 bases, with 25 bases between. The CDR3 extends over 20 amino acids. DNA of the CDR3: TGTGCCAGCAGTTTTCCCCATCTGGATATCGGGGACCTTAGCACAGATACGCAGTATTTT. Encoded protein: CASSFPHLDIGDLSTDTQYF.

In its sample, this clonotype is medium-sized. The chain carries TRBV27 and TRBJ1-5; 7 bases are a match to TRBD1. CDR1 MNHEY and CDR2 SMNVEV come from the germline V gene (reference sequence). CDR3 length: 17 residues. V trimming: 4 bases; J trimming: 0 bases; junction bases outside the gene matches: 9. CDR3 in amino acids: CASSSRDSVYSNQPQHF. Here the CDR3 DNA reads TGTGCCAGCAGTTCCAGGGACAGCGTCTATAGCAATCAGCCCCAGCATTTT.

Many counts were recorded for this clonotype. The V call is TRBV28, the J call TRBJ2-7; no clear D. Germline V gene lookup returns CDR1 MDHEN and CDR2 SYDVKM. Trimming removed 3 bases from V and 0 bases from J, with 9 bases in between. The CDR3 is 14 amino acids. CDR3 sequence: CASSFFSPSYEQYF. CDR3 bases: TGTGCCAGCAGTTTTTTCTCACCCTCCTACGAGCAGTACTTC.

This clonotype was detected many times. The gene calls are TRBV12-3 or TRBV12-4 and TRBJ2-4, with 10 bases aligning to TRBD1. V shed 5 bases and J 0 bases; nucleotides not matched to a gene: 10. The CDR3 totals 18 residues. For the CDR3, the DNA is TGTGCCAGCAGTCCACCCTTGGGACAGGGGTTAGCCAAAAACATTCAGTACTTC. Protein sequence: CASSPPLGQGLAKNIQYF.